This T cell receptor beta chain was observed in a study of blood T cell repertoires in COVID-19. V was trimmed by 0 bases and J by 7 bases, leaving 7 bases between them. The germline gives CDR1 SGHDT, CDR2 YYEEEE. The CDR3 spans 12 residues. Sequencing used immunoSEQ multiplex PCR; TCRdb keeps in-frame clones, though not all of them. Here the sample spans 150,000 to 200,000 clones, about three quarters being singletons. The TCR was taken from a woman in her 70s with acute or convalescent COVID-19. The chain couples TRBV5-6 to TRBJ1-1; D is uncertain. The sequenced sample consisted of peripheral blood. CDR3: CASSLALGEAFF. In DNA, the CDR3 is TGTGCCAGCAGCTTGGCCCTAGGTGAAGCTTTCTTT.